The 14 T cell receptor beta chains in this list originate from one sample, sequenced in a study of Graves' ophthalmopathy and Graves' hyperthyroidism. Beta-chain TCR CDR3 regions were amplified from RNA transcripts. An initial RT-PCR round employing HTBI primers preceded a second-round multiplex PCR. TCRdb re-derived calls from the multiplex PCR reads in MiXCR, one entry per CDR3 protein. This sample carries over 45,000 distinct CDR3 sequences, less than 65% of them seen once, and the ten largest clones take 20% to 25%. Sequenced input: peripheral blood. The receptors come from an adult man with Graves' ophthalmopathy.

This clonotype was seen many times. J is TRBJ2-7 and V is TRBV2; tentatively, D is TRBD1 (5 bases). The CDR3 spans 14 residues. CDR1 is SNHLY and CDR2 is FYNNEI in the germline V gene. V lost 2 bases and J lost 2, with 10 bases in between. DNA for the CDR3: TGTGCCAGCAGTGAAAGGACACCCGCCTACGAGCAGTACTTC. It encodes CASSERTPAYEQYF.

With regard to this clonotype: One end of the junction fails to match germline, which may point to a read error. The J gene is TRBJ2-7, the V gene TRBV5-1, with 7 bases identical to TRBD2. The CDR3 is 15 residues long. CDR1 SGHRS and CDR2 YFSETQ come from the germline V gene. Here the CDR3 DNA reads TGCGCCAGCAGCTTGGCGGGAGGCAAGCCCTACGAGCGGTACTTC. It specifies CASSLAGGKPYERYF.

V is TRBV20-1 and J is TRBJ2-3; D is perhaps TRBD1 or TRBD2 (5 bases each). Trimming shortened V by 0 bases and J by 11 bases, and 24 bases separated the two germline ends. The CDR3 extends over 16 amino acids. Germline V lookup: CDR1 DFQATT, CDR2 SNEGSKA (reference sequence). CDR3 amino acids: CSARDLGTVPYNEQYF. The DNA of the CDR3 is TGCAGTGCTAGAGATTTGGGGACCGTCCCCTACAATGAGCAGTATTTT.

The J gene is TRBJ1-4, the V gene TRBV2; D unresolved. V was pared by 4 bases and J by 11 bases, with 20 bases between. The germline gives CDR1 SNHLY, CDR2 FYNNEI. CDR3 length equals 15 residues. In DNA form, the CDR3 reads TGTGCCAGCAGTGGAAATCTAGCGGGGAGTACGAAACTGTTTTTT. Its translation is CASSGNLAGSTKLFF.

This clonotype has ten or more counts. The chain's CDR3 is CASSSQGARETQYF. DNA of the CDR3: TGTGCCAGCAGCTCTCAGGGGGCGAGGGAGACCCAGTACTTC. The chain couples TRBV11-2 to TRBJ2-5, with TRBD1 matching over 8 bases. The germline V gene has CDR1 SGHAT and CDR2 FQNNGV. Trimming took 4 bases from V and 5 from J; bases not matched to a gene: 6. The CDR3 runs 14 residues.

The chain employs TRBV9 and TRBJ2-6; possible D gene TRBD2, 6 bases. The CDR3 is 16 residues long. Germline lookup yields CDR1 SGDLS and CDR2 YYNGEE. The V end lost 3 bases, the J end lost 4 bases, and 14 bases lay between the germline ends. This chain's CDR3 is CASSATLSGGANVLTF. For the CDR3, the DNA is TGTGCCAGCAGCGCAACCCTCAGCGGGGGGGCCAACGTCCTGACTTTC.

This clonotype was recorded many times. This chain connects TRBV11-1 to TRBJ1-2; no reliable D call. Germline-derived CDR1 and CDR2 are SGHAT and FQDESV (reference sequence). With 4 bases removed from V and 0 bases from J, the gap between germline ends came to 0 bases. The CDR3 length is 11 residues. The chain's CDR3 is CASSSNYGYTF. Here the CDR3 DNA reads TGTGCCAGCAGCTCTAACTATGGCTACACCTTC.

The chain combines TRBV7-2 with TRBJ2-5; 10 bases agree with TRBD1. Losses at the gene ends were 3 bases for V and 4 bases for J; bases not matched to a gene: 2. The CDR3 contains 14 residues. Per germline, CDR1 SGHTA and CDR2 FQGNSA. The CDR3 region is CASSFDRGLETQYF. The CDR3 DNA reads TGTGCCAGCAGCTTCGACAGGGGGCTAGAGACCCAGTACTTC.

The V and J genes are TRBV24-1 and TRBJ1-5; the D gene is possibly TRBD1 (5 bases). Germline V gene data show CDR1 as KGHDR and CDR2 as SFDVKD. V was clipped by 4 bases and J by 9 bases, with 12 bases between them. The CDR3 consists of 13 residues. The CDR3 DNA sequence: TGTGCCACCAGTGAAGGGGTACCGGGGCCCCAGCATTTT. Amino acids: CATSEGVPGPQHF.

CDR3 amino acids: CASAGTPVGGELFF. The CDR3 region has the DNA TGTGCCAGCGCCGGGACCCCAGTTGGGGGGGAGCTGTTTTTT. The chain joins TRBV19 to TRBJ2-2, with D perhaps given as TRBD1 or TRBD2 (5 bases each). Germline CDR1 reads LNHDA; CDR2 reads SQIVND (reference sequence). The CDR3 extends over 14 amino acids. Trimming stripped 9 bases from V and 8 bases from J, with 19 bases between.

The chain carries TRBV5-4 and TRBJ2-1; 8 nucleotides agree with TRBD2. V gave up 2 bases and J gave up 5 bases; unmatched junction bases: 3. The CDR3 is 14 residues long. Germline CDR1 SGHNT, CDR2 YYREEE (reference sequence). The CDR3 loop reads CASSFGTRDNEQFF. CDR3 nucleotides: TGTGCCAGCAGCTTTGGGACTAGGGACAATGAGCAGTTCTTC.

This clonotype occurred many times. The chain joins TRBV10-3 to TRBJ2-3, with D hard to call. Trimming took off 2 bases at V and 2 bases at J, with 11 bases between the two ends. This CDR3 region has 15 residues. CDR1 and CDR2 (germline): ENHRY, SYGVKD. CDR3: CAISETLGATDTQYF. The CDR3 nucleotides read TGTGCCATCAGTGAGACGTTAGGTGCCACAGATACGCAGTATTTT.

This clonotype was counted many times. This CDR3 is CATSDLRFQGGETQYF. The CDR3 DNA follows: TGTGCCACCAGTGATTTGCGGTTCCAGGGAGGAGAGACCCAGTACTTC. The V call is TRBV24-1, the J call TRBJ2-5; the D gene is possibly TRBD2 (6 bases). The CDR3 totals 16 residues. The V end was cut by 0 bases, the J end by 4 bases, with 14 bases between. In germline, CDR1 is KGHDR, CDR2 SFDVKD.

The genes are TRBV27 and TRBJ2-3, with TRBD1 matching 9 bases. The V and J ends lost 3 bases and 7 bases, in that order; junction bases with no gene match: 5. The germline V gene encodes CDR1 MNHEY and CDR2 SMNVEV (reference sequence). CDR3 size: 14 residues. The chain's CDR3 is CASSFRDRENTQYF. The CDR3, as DNA: TGTGCCAGCAGTTTCCGGGACAGGGAGAATACGCAGTATTTT.